This paragraph reports one T cell receptor beta chain. Per the original data handling: Researchers report that nucleated cell counts were estimated from reference gene primer amplification. The repertoire was sequenced with immunoSEQ multiplex PCR; TCRdb's copy has only in-frame clones and lacks some. The V and J calls and clone size were taken over from that table, and D and trimming were inferred from the DNA. The sample holds under 300,000 clones; about 88% are singletons and the top ten take 2% to 2.5%. This CDR3 region has 15 residues. Looked up from germline, CDR1 is MDHEN and CDR2 is SYDVKM. The V gene lost 8 bases and the J gene lost 0 bases, with 17 bases spanning the gap. These data belong to a study of blood T cell repertoires in COVID-19. Across the study: Recovery meant two consecutive negative NP/OP PCR tests, professional clearance, or resolved symptoms.

Membership in each cohort depended on participant-reported clinical history. The rearrangement links TRBV28 to TRBJ2-7; TRBD2 is a possible D gene (5 bases). The source is a woman aged 55 to 70 in a cohort exposed to, infected with or recovered from COVID-19 (not recorded which). Sample: PBMCs or T cells enriched from blood (not recorded which). DNA for the CDR3: TGTGCCAGCGGACTCCCGGGGAAAACCTCCTACGAGCAGTACTTC. It translates to CASGLPGKTSYEQYF. Filled out from reference TRBV28 and TRBJ2-7, the complete variable domain reads DVKVTQSSRYLVKRTGEKVFLECVQDMDHENMFWYRQDPGLGLRLIYFSYDVKMKEKGDIPEGYSVSREKKERFSLILESASTNQTSMYLCASGLPGKTSYEQYFGPGTRLTVT.